Below are 24 T cell receptor beta chains sequenced from a single sample in a study of blood T cell repertoires in COVID-19. Here immunoSEQ multiplex PCR was the method, and the copy in TCRdb shows in-frame clones only, minus some. There are roughly 500,000 clones in the sample; roughly 85% occur only once, and 3% to 3.5% lies in the top ten. The sample comprised peripheral blood. The receptor source for this set is a human donor in a cohort sampled during active COVID-19.

This clone occurred once. The genes are TRBV9 and TRBJ2-7; TRBD1 agrees at 9 bases. CDR3 length: 15 amino acids. V lost 4 bases, J lost 1 base, and 6 bases stayed unmatched. Germline CDR1 and CDR2: SGDLS and YYNGEE. The CDR3 nucleotides are TGTGCCAGCAGCCCCAGGACAGGGGCATCCTACGAGCAGTACTTC. This encodes CASSPRTGASYEQYF.

The J gene is TRBJ1-6, the V gene TRBV7-2, with D possibly matching TRBD1 (5 bases). Trimming stripped 1 base from V and 5 bases from J, with 6 bases between. The CDR3 is 14 amino acids. Germline CDR1 SGHTA, CDR2 FQGNSA. The CDR3 sequence is CASSLEGDNSPLHF. The CDR3 DNA reads as TGTGCCAGCAGCTTAGAAGGGGATAATTCACCCCTCCACTTT. The complete variable domain, with remaining parts taken from reference TRBV7-2 and TRBJ1-6, reads GAGVSQSPSNKVTEKGKDVELRCDPISGHTALYWYRQSLGQGLEFLIYFQGNSAPDKSGLPSDRFSAERTGGSVSTLTIQRTQQEDSAVYLCASSLEGDNSPLHFGNGTRLTVT.

This clone has a single count. This chain joins TRBV18 and TRBJ1-3; TRBD1 matches at 10 bases. CDR1 and CDR2 from the germline V gene are KGHSH and LQKENI. Losses at the gene ends were 6 bases for V and 1 base for J; bases not matched to a gene: 12. The CDR3 is made up of 18 amino acids. In nucleotides, the CDR3 is TGTGCCAGCTCTGAGTATGTCGGGGACAGGGGATCTGGAAACACCATATATTTT. Its protein product is CASSEYVGDRGSGNTIYF.

This clone was counted only a few times. The V gene is TRBV9, the J gene TRBJ2-1; D perhaps matches TRBD2 (5 bases). V lost 4 bases and J 4 bases, leaving 15 bases between the germline ends. CDR3 length: 15 residues. Germline lookup yields CDR1 SGDLS and CDR2 YYNGEE. Written as DNA, the CDR3 is TGTGCCAGCAGCCCCTCCGGGGTTCTATACAATGAGCAGTTCTTC. Translating gives CASSPSGVLYNEQFF.

This sequence joins TRBV4-2 and TRBJ1-1, with D unresolved. The CDR3 contains 14 residues. V was trimmed by 0 bases and J by 5 bases, leaving 10 bases between them. Germline CDR1 reads LGHNA; CDR2 reads YNFKEQ. CDR3 DNA: TGTGCCAGCAGCCAAGAGTTGGGAGGGACTGAAGCTTTCTTT. It codes for CASSQELGGTEAFF.

CDR3 coding DNA: TGTGCCAGCACCCGAGACAGTAACAATGAGCAGTTCTTC. Translating gives CASTRDSNNEQFF. The chain uses TRBV7-8 and TRBJ2-1; D might be TRBD1 (5 bases). V gave up 7 bases and J gave up 5 bases, with 12 bases separating them. This CDR3 is 13 amino acids long. The germline V gene encodes CDR1 SGHVS and CDR2 FQNEAQ.

The chain recombines TRBV24-1 with TRBJ2-7; D is uncertain. The germline CDR1 and CDR2 sequences are KGHDR and SFDVKD. Trimming removed 5 bases at V and 6 bases at J, with 13 bases between. This CDR3 is built from 13 residues. The CDR3 is CATSVHPTGEQYF. The DNA of the CDR3 is TGTGCCACCAGTGTGCACCCCACTGGCGAGCAGTACTTC.

The chain links TRBV28 to TRBJ1-3; D perhaps matches TRBD1 (5 bases). V was cut by 2 bases and J by 2 bases, with 19 bases left in between. The CDR3 runs 18 residues. Germline CDR1 reads MDHEN; CDR2 reads SYDVKM. CDR3 loop: CASSLKWEGRVAGNTIYF. The CDR3 bases are TGTGCCAGCAGTTTAAAGTGGGAGGGCAGGGTGGCTGGAAACACCATATATTTT.

This chain joins TRBV30 and TRBJ1-1, with D uncertain. Germline V gene lookup returns CDR1 GTSNPN and CDR2 SVGIG (reference sequence). V was trimmed by 4 bases and J by 1 base, leaving 10 bases between them. CDR3 length: 13 amino acids. The DNA of the CDR3 is TGTGCCTGGACAAATACGGGGAACACTGAAGCTTTCTTT. It specifies CAWTNTGNTEAFF.

The chain joins TRBV11-3 to TRBJ2-1, with D possibly being TRBD1 (6 bases). The CDR3 covers 15 residues. Germline loops: CDR1 SGHNT, CDR2 YENEEA. V lost 5 bases to trimming and J lost 6 bases, with 17 bases between them. The CDR3 loop is CASSKTGNVVNEQFF. CDR3 DNA sequence: TGTGCCAGCAGCAAAACAGGGAATGTAGTCAATGAGCAGTTCTTC.

This sequence joins TRBV5-1 and TRBJ2-3; 8 bases agree with TRBD2. V lost 7 bases, J lost 4 bases, and 8 bases stayed unmatched. Germline lookup yields CDR1 SGHRS and CDR2 YFSETQ. The length of the CDR3 is 14 residues. The CDR3 coding sequence is TGCGCCAGCTCCGGGACTAGGGGCTCAGATACGCAGTATTTT. This gives the protein CASSGTRGSDTQYF. Variable domain in full (rest from reference TRBV5-1 and TRBJ2-3): KAGVTQTPRYLIKTRGQQVTLSCSPISGHRSVSWYQQTPGQGLQFLFEYFSETQRNKGNFPGRFSGRQFSNSRSEMNVSTLELGDSALYLCASSGTRGSDTQYFGPGTRLTVL.

The chain has TRBV3-1 (or the pseudogene TRBV3-2) and TRBJ1-2; D call uncertain. Per the germline V gene, CDR1 is LGHDT and CDR2 is YNNKEL (reference sequence). Trimming removed 2 bases at V and 1 base at J, with 11 bases between. The CDR3 contains 15 residues. The CDR3 here is CASSQLAEYNYGYTF. In DNA form, the CDR3 reads TGTGCCAGCAGCCAACTCGCAGAATATAACTATGGCTACACCTTC.

This clone was detected only once. V gene TRBV28 combines with J gene TRBJ1-4; D gene uncertain. Trimming pared 2 bases from V and 10 bases from J, leaving 8 bases between. CDR3 length: 12 amino acids. Per the germline V gene, CDR1 is MDHEN and CDR2 is SYDVKM. The chain's CDR3 is CASSLASGKLFF. The DNA of the CDR3 is TGTGCCAGCAGTTTAGCCTCCGGAAAACTGTTTTTT.

This chain joins TRBV7-3 and TRBJ2-1; TRBD2 agrees at 12 bases. Germline V lookup: CDR1 SGHTA, CDR2 FQGTGA. J gave up 9 bases and V 3 bases, and 9 bases lay outside the gene matches. The CDR3 is 16 amino acids. The CDR3 reads CASSFSSSGRAGEQFF. The CDR3 nucleotides read TGTGCCAGCAGCTTCTCGTCTAGCGGGAGGGCCGGTGAGCAGTTCTTC.

The chain combines TRBV5-4 with TRBJ2-7, with a possible D match to TRBD2 (5 bases). The CDR3 loop spans 15 amino acids. The V and J ends lost 4 bases and 5 bases respectively, with 19 bases between them. The germline gives CDR1 SGHNT, CDR2 YYREEE (reference sequence). CDR3: CASSPPKGSGDEQYF. For the CDR3, the DNA is TGTGCCAGCAGCCCGCCGAAAGGGAGTGGCGACGAGCAGTACTTC.

The chain recombines TRBV28 with TRBJ1-1; D might be TRBD1 (6 bases). Trimming stripped 5 bases from V and 5 bases from J, with 21 bases between. The CDR3 is 16 amino acids. The germline V gene has CDR1 MDHEN and CDR2 SYDVKM. CDR3: CASSLGRGRIGTEAFF. The CDR3 bases are TGTGCCAGCAGTCTGGGCAGGGGCCGTATCGGTACTGAAGCTTTCTTT.

This clone appeared a few times. The chain joins TRBV18 to TRBJ1-1; possibly TRBD1 for D (5 bases). Trimming stripped 6 bases from V and 4 bases from J, with 15 bases between. In germline, CDR1 is KGHSH, CDR2 LQKENI. CDR3 length: 14 amino acids. CDR3 sequence (DNA): TGTGCCAGCTCCCAGGGTTTGGGGGGCACTGAAGCTTTCTTT. It yields the protein CASSQGLGGTEAFF. Full variable domain (rest looked up from reference TRBV18 and TRBJ1-1): NAGVMQNPRHLVRRRGQEARLRCSPMKGHSHVYWYRQLPEEGLKFMVYLQKENIIDESGMPKERFSAEFPKEGPSILRIQQVVRGDSAAYFCASSQGLGGTEAFFGQGTRLTVV.

This clone was seen just once. J is TRBJ1-2 and V is TRBV5-1; 11 bases are a match to TRBD1. Germline values: CDR1 SGHRS, CDR2 YFSETQ. The V segment lost 4 bases and the J segment 12 bases; nucleotides outside the gene matches: 11. The CDR3 covers 14 residues. The DNA for the CDR3 is TGCGCCAGCAGCGGCGGAACGGGACAGGGGGTGAACACCTTC. Its translation is CASSGGTGQGVNTF.

The V call is TRBV7-3, the J call TRBJ2-3, with TRBD2 matching 9 bases. This CDR3 has 15 residues. Germline loops: CDR1 SGHTA, CDR2 FQGTGA. The V segment lost 5 bases and the J segment 3 bases; nucleotides outside the gene matches: 6. This CDR3 is CASSGTSGPTDTQYF. For the CDR3, the DNA is TGTGCCAGCAGCGGAACTAGCGGGCCAACAGATACGCAGTATTTT.

The chain couples TRBV11-3 to TRBJ2-1, with D possibly matching TRBD2 (5 bases). This CDR3 contains 20 residues. Germline CDR1 is SGHNT and CDR2 is YENEEA. V was clipped by 0 bases and J by 7 bases, with 28 bases between them. Here the CDR3 DNA reads TGTGCCAGCAGCTTAGATCGGGTTGGGCGTCCCACTCAGAGAGGGAATGAGCAGTTCTTC. Its translation is CASSLDRVGRPTQRGNEQFF.

J is TRBJ1-1 and V is TRBV6-5; 7 bases agree with TRBD1. V trimming: 5 bases; J trimming: 4 bases; junction bases outside the gene matches: 4. The CDR3 runs to 13 residues. CDR1 and CDR2 from the germline V gene are MNHEY and SVGAGI. The CDR3 protein is CASSRRGVTEAFF. The CDR3 coding sequence is TGTGCCAGCAGTCGCAGGGGGGTCACTGAAGCTTTCTTT.

This chain's CDR3 is CASEWGRGRTNYGYTF. The CDR3 DNA reads as TGTGCCAGCGAATGGGGCAGGGGGCGAACTAACTATGGCTACACCTTC. V and J are TRBV28 and TRBJ1-2; 8 nucleotides line up with TRBD1. There are 16 residues in the CDR3. Germline V gives CDR1 MDHEN, CDR2 SYDVKM. V dropped 8 bases and J dropped 0; count of bases not matched to a gene: 11.

This clone was observed a handful of times. The CDR3 sequence: CSAHRDGYTF. The CDR3 DNA reads TGCAGTGCCCACAGAGATGGCTACACCTTC. The chain joins TRBV20-1 to TRBJ1-2; no firm D call. This CDR3 is built from 10 residues. V lost 6 bases to trimming and J lost 6 bases, with 8 bases between them. Germline lookup yields CDR1 DFQATT and CDR2 SNEGSKA (reference sequence).

This clone was seen once. J is TRBJ2-1 and V is TRBV11-3; D gene unclear. V was clipped by 0 bases and J by 8 bases, with 5 bases between them. The CDR3 length is 12 residues. Germline CDR1 is SGHNT and CDR2 is YENEEA. This chain's CDR3 is CASSLDRDEQFF. CDR3 bases: TGTGCCAGCAGCTTAGATCGGGATGAGCAGTTCTTC.